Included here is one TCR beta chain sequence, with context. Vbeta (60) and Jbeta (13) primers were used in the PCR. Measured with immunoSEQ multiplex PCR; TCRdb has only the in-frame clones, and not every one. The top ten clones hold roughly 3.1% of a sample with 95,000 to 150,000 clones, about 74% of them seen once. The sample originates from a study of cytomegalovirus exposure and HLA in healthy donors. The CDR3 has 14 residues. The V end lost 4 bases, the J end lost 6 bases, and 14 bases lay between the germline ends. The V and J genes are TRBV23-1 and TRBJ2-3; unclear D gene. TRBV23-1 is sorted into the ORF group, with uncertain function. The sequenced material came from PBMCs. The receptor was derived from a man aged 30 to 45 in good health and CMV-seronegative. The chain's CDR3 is CASSLERPRDTQYF. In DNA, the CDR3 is TGCGCCAGCAGTCTCGAACGTCCCAGGGATACGCAGTATTTT.